This T cell receptor beta chain was retrieved from a study of a mutant IDH1 vaccine in newly diagnosed glioma. Study-level background: The first vaccination came 4-6 weeks after radiotherapy alone, or with temozolomide cycles.

Libraries were prepared by immunoSEQ multiplex PCR; TCRdb keeps only in-frame clonotypes and omits some of them. The sample carries 60,000 to 65,000 clones, roughly four fifths recorded once. This clone was seen just once. Its antigen is unidentified. The time point denotes: week 47, end of study. Vaccinated patients received 300 ug of mutant IDH1 20-mer peptide per dose, with topical imiquimod. The V gene's germline CDR1 is MGHRA and CDR2 YSYEKL. V gave up 2 bases and J gave up 3 bases; unmatched junction bases: 7. CDR3 length: 15 residues. The sequence was obtained from a man aged 30 to 45 with glioma. This chain connects TRBV4-1 to TRBJ2-7, with 7 bases fitting TRBD1. The sample consisted of PBMCs, taken from a glioma patient whose treatment included an IDH1 peptide vaccine. The CDR3 nucleotides read TGCGCCAGCAGCCAAAACCGGGACAGACTCTACGAGCAGTACTTC. Protein sequence: CASSQNRDRLYEQYF.